Listed below are T cell receptor beta chains from one sample, sequenced in a study of shared clonotypes between healthy human individuals. Only in-frame clones appear in the TCRdb table, and some are missing; sequencing was by immunoSEQ multiplex PCR. Of some 500,000 clones in the sample, 77% are singletons; the top ten hold around 13%. Sequencing was done on a sample of PBMCs. These receptors originate from a woman in her forties in good health. Some clones in this sample may be carry-over from other donors' samples. The CDR3 runs from the conserved cysteine through the conserved F or W. A D gene is named only where the DNA matches it firmly. Part of the rows lack a size; the others show once, few, many or a class for expanded clones.

j_call d_call v_call clone_size cdr3_nt cdr3_aa
TRBJ2-7 . TRBV29-1 . TGCAGCGCATTACTATCCTACGAGCAGTACTTC CSALLSYEQYF
TRBJ2-4 . TRBV19 once TGTGCCAGTACCAATGACAGGGCCAAAAACATTCAGTACTTC CASTNDRAKNIQYF
TRBJ1-2 TRBD1 TRBV2 . TGTGCCAGCAGCGAAAGACAGGGCTCTAACTATGGCTACACCTTC CASSERQGSNYGYTF
TRBJ2-2 . TRBV27 few TGTGCCAGCAGTATGAGCACCGGGGAGCTGTTTTTT CASSMSTGELFF
TRBJ2-3 TRBD2 TRBV6-1 . TGTGCCAGCAGGCCGGGACTAGTTACAGATACGCAGTATTTT CASRPGLVTDTQYF
TRBJ2-1 . TRBV27 . TGTGCCAGCAGTTTACTGAACAGACCCTACAATGAGCAGTTCTTC CASSLLNRPYNEQFF
TRBJ1-1 . TRBV6-5 once TGTGCCAGCAGTTACTTACCAACCAGGGAGAACACTGAAGCTTTCTTT CASSYLPTRENTEAFF
TRBJ2-2 TRBD1 TRBV7-2 . TGTGCCAGCAGCCGACAGGGAACCGGGGAGCTGTTTTTT CASSRQGTGELFF
TRBJ2-2 . TRBV5-8 . TGTGCCAGCAGCTTTCCAGGGAGGGAGCTGTTTTTT CASSFPGRELFF
TRBJ1-5 . TRBV2 . TGTGCCAGCAGTGACGAGGGTATGAGCAATCAGCCCCAGCATTTT CASSDEGMSNQPQHF
TRBJ2-1 TRBD2 TRBV5-6 . TGTGCCAGCACCAGGGATCGCGGGAGGTTTTACAATGAGCAGTTCTTC CASTRDRGRFYNEQFF
TRBJ2-5 . TRBV19 . TGTGCCAGCGCCCCAGTGGGGGGAGAGACCCAGTACTTC CASAPVGGETQYF
TRBJ1-4 . TRBV10-3 . TGTGCCATCAGTGAGTCGACTGGGGGGCAAGCTGAAAAACTGTTTTTT CAISESTGGQAEKLFF
TRBJ2-1 . TRBV10-1 many TGCGCCAGCAGCGACTACGGGCCCAAATACAATGAGCAGTTCTTC CASSDYGPKYNEQFF
TRBJ2-7 . TRBV6-1 . TGTGCAACCAGGGGCGGTGAGCAGTACTTC CATRGGEQYF
TRBJ1-1 . TRBV7-9 . TGTGCCAGCAGCTTTGTACAGGGAGGTACTGAAGCTTTCTTT CASSFVQGGTEAFF
TRBJ2-2 . TRBV28 . TGTGCCAGCAGTCTGGACCGAATCACCGGGGAGCTGTTTTTT CASSLDRITGELFF
TRBJ2-1 TRBD2 TRBV28 . TGTGCCAGCAGTTATCGCGGGAGGCTAGCGTCGAACAATGAGCAGTTCTTC CASSYRGRLASNNEQFF
TRBJ2-7 . TRBV30 . TGTGCCTGGAGTGTTAGAGGTTTGTACGAGCAGTACTTC CAWSVRGLYEQYF
TRBJ2-3 . TRBV1 few TGCACCCCCCTCCCTCTCACTAGCGGGGAACCAATCAAGGCAGATACGCAGTATTTT CTPLPLTSGEPIKADTQYF
TRBJ1-6 . TRBV5-4 . TGTGCCAGCAGCCCTGGGACGGCGGGGAATTCACCCCTCCACTTT CASSPGTAGNSPLHF
TRBJ1-2 . TRBV5-6 . TGTGCCAGCAGCTCCGGGAGCCGGCAAACCTTC CASSSGSRQTF
TRBJ1-1 . TRBV5-8 . TGTGCCAGCAGCTTGGGGCTGAACCCGAGGGGGAGGACTGAAGCTTTCTTT CASSLGLNPRGRTEAFF
TRBJ2-1 . TRBV11-3 . TGTGCCAGCAGCTTAGACCGATGGAATGAGCAGTTCTTC CASSLDRWNEQFF
TRBJ2-7 . TRBV28 . TGTGCCAGCAACACCGGAGGATACGAGCAGTACTTC CASNTGGYEQYF
TRBJ2-7 . TRBV15 . TGTGCCACCAGCAGAGATTCCGGCATGCCTGGCGAGCAGTACTTC CATSRDSGMPGEQYF
TRBJ2-3 TRBD1 TRBV6-4 few TGTGCCAGCAGTGAACAGGGGGAAGATACGCAGTATTTT CASSEQGEDTQYF
TRBJ2-5 . TRBV9 . TGTGCCAGCAGCGTAGGTGCTGGGGGGGAGACCCAGTACTTC CASSVGAGGETQYF
TRBJ2-2 . TRBV7-9 few TGTGCCAGCAGCCGGGACGGCCCGAACACCGGGGAGCTGTTTTTT CASSRDGPNTGELFF
TRBJ2-7 . TRBV5-4 once TGTGCCAGCAGCTTGTGGGGTTTGGAGCAGTACTTC CASSLWGLEQYF
TRBJ2-7 TRBD2 TRBV11-1 . TGTGCCAGCAGCACCCTCCTTCGCGGGAGCTCCTACGAGCAGTACTTC CASSTLLRGSSYEQYF
TRBJ2-2 TRBD1 TRBV28 . TGTGCCAGCAGTTTGGGCAGGGGGCGCCCGGGCACCGGGGAGCTGTTTTTT CASSLGRGRPGTGELFF
TRBJ1-4 . TRBV6-6 . TGTGCCAGCAGTTACTCGTCCGCCTCTGAAAAACTGTTTTTT CASSYSSASEKLFF
TRBJ2-7 TRBD2 TRBV15 . TGTGCCACCAGCAAGGGTAGCGGGAGTATCTACGAGCAGTACTTC CATSKGSGSIYEQYF
TRBJ1-2 . TRBV18 . TGTGCCAGCTCACCGGGCGGGCAAAATGGCTACACCTTC CASSPGGQNGYTF
TRBJ2-7 . TRBV7-9 . TGTGCCAGCAGCCCTAGGATGAGCTCCTACGAGCAGTACTTC CASSPRMSSYEQYF
TRBJ1-2 . TRBV27 once TGTGCCAGCAGACCAATCACCGGGGGGTACTATGGCTACACCTTC CASRPITGGYYGYTF
TRBJ1-2 TRBD1 TRBV18 . TGTGCCAGCTCACTCTCCCCGCGACAGGGCGTTCGGCCCTATGGCTACACCTTC CASSLSPRQGVRPYGYTF
TRBJ2-7 . TRBV7-9 . TGTGCCAGCAGCCAAACCCAGGGGAGCTCCTACGAGCAGTACTTC CASSQTQGSSYEQYF
TRBJ2-1 . TRBV28 . TGTGCCAGCAGTGGACGGATCAATGAGCAGTTCTTC CASSGRINEQFF
TRBJ2-7 . TRBV28 . TGTGCCAGCAGGGGCGGGTTCAACTACGAGCAGTACTTC CASRGGFNYEQYF
TRBJ1-2 . TRBV9 . TGTGCCAGCAGCGGTTCGACAGGAGACTATGGCTACACCTTC CASSGSTGDYGYTF
TRBJ2-3 . TRBV11-2 . TGTGCCAGCACCGTTACGGGGTCAGATACGCAGTATTTT CASTVTGSDTQYF
TRBJ2-7 . TRBV30 . TGTGCCTGGCGGAAAGGGGCAGGGGGGTACGAGCAGTACTTC CAWRKGAGGYEQYF
TRBJ1-4 TRBD1 TRBV28 . TGTGCCATCTACAACAGGGGGAAGGAAAAACTGTTTTTT CAIYNRGKEKLFF
TRBJ1-1 TRBD1 TRBV2 . TGTGCCGGCCGGGACAGGGCCCCCACTGAAGCTTTCTTT CAGRDRAPTEAFF
TRBJ2-1 . TRBV19 . TGTGCCAGTAGGGTAAGGGGGAGTGACTTCTACAATGAGCAGTTCTTC CASRVRGSDFYNEQFF
TRBJ1-4 TRBD1 TRBV10-2 few TGCGCCAGCAAAGGACAGGGGGGGGAAAAACTGTTTTTT CASKGQGGEKLFF
TRBJ2-1 TRBD2 TRBV7-3 . TGTGCCAGCAGCCCCTCTAGCGGCAATGAGCAGTTCTTC CASSPSSGNEQFF
TRBJ2-1 . TRBV5-6 . TGTGCCAGCAGCTTGAGGCAGGCCTCCTACAATGAGCAGTTCTTC CASSLRQASYNEQFF
TRBJ2-1 TRBD2 TRBV30 many TGTGCCTGGAGTGTGTTAGGGCTAGCGGGAGACGGCGGTGAGCAGTTCTTC CAWSVLGLAGDGGEQFF
TRBJ2-2 TRBD2 TRBV9 . TGTGCCAGCAGCGTAGGGTGGGAGGGACTAGAGCTGTTTTTT CASSVGWEGLELFF
TRBJ1-1 . TRBV30 many TGTGCCTCAAGACACCCCCAGAACACTGAAGCTTTCTTT CASRHPQNTEAFF
TRBJ1-3 . TRBV27 once TGTGCCAGCAGTCTTACAGGGACCGGAAACACCATATATTTT CASSLTGTGNTIYF
TRBJ2-3 . TRBV29-1 . TGCAGCGTTGTGAGACAGAACACAGATACGCAGTATTTT CSVVRQNTDTQYF
TRBJ2-7 . TRBV30 . TGTGCCTGGAGTGTAGGTACAGGACTTGTTTACGAGCAGTACTTC CAWSVGTGLVYEQYF
TRBJ1-2 TRBD1 TRBV28 . TGTGCCAGCAGTCCGCGGGACAGGAAGGACTATGGCTACACCTTC CASSPRDRKDYGYTF
TRBJ1-6 . TRBV2 many TGTGCCAGCAACAGGCGCGATAATTCACCCCTCCACTTT CASNRRDNSPLHF
TRBJ2-3 . TRBV19 . TGTGCCAGTATCGGCGGAGGGCCCCCAGATACGCAGTATTTT CASIGGGPPDTQYF
TRBJ2-2 . TRBV28 . TGTGCCAGCAGTGAGGACGTGAACACCGGGGAGCTGTTTTTT CASSEDVNTGELFF